Included here is one T cell receptor beta chain sequence, with context. Its antigen is undetermined. Via MiXCR, TCRdb re-called the reads, giving one row per CDR3 protein. Of 110,000 to 150,000 distinct CDR3 sequences listed, more than 30% are singletons. This sample is part of a study of T cell repertoires in cytomegalovirus infection. Study-level results: CMV carriers having the relevant HLA were flagged by cumulative public TCR beta family frequency.

The V segment lost 4 bases and the J segment 10 bases; nucleotides outside the gene matches: 9. The CDR3 is made up of 14 amino acids. Per the germline V gene, CDR1 is PRHDT and CDR2 is FYEKMQ (reference sequence). The material was CD8+ T cells from cultured PBMCs, obtained from culture after CMV antigen stimulation. The chain couples TRBV13 to TRBJ2-1; 8 nucleotides align to TRBD2. This clonotype was sampled from a human donor in good health (CMV status not recorded). Some clones in this sample may be carry-over from other donors' samples. The DNA for the CDR3 is TGTGCCAGCAGCTCCCGGGGGGGCCTACCCGAGCAGTTCTTC. As protein: CASSSRGGLPEQFF.